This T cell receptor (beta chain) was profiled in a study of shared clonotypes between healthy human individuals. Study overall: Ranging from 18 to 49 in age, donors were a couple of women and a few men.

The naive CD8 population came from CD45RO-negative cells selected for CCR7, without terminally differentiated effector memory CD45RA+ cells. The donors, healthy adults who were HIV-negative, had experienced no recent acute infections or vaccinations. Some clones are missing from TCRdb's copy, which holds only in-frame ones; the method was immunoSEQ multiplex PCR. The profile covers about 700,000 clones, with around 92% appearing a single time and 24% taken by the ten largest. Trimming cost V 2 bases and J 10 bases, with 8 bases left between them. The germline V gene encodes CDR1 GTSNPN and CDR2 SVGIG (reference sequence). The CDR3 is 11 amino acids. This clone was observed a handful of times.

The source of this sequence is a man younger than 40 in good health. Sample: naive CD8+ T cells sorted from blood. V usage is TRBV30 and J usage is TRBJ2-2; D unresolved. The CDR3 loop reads CAWSPVSELFF. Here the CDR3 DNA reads TGTGCCTGGAGTCCAGTATCGGAGCTGTTTTTT.